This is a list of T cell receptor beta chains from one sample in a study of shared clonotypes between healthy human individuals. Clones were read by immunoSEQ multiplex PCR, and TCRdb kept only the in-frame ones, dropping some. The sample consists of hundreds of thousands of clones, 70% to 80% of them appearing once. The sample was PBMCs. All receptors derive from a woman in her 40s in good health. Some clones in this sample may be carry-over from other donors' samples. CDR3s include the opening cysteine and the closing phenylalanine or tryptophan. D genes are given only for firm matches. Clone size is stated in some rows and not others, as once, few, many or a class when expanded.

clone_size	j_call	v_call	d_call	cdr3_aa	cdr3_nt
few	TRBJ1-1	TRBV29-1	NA	CSVDEGSGTEAFF	TGCAGCGTTGATGAGGGTTCGGGGACTGAAGCTTTCTTT
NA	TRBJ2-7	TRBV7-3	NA	CASRISGRLLHEQYF	TGTGCCAGCAGGATCTCCGGCAGACTCCTACACGAGCAGTACTTC
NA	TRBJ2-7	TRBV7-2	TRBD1	CASSKRQGGYEQYF	TGTGCCAGCAGCAAACGACAGGGGGGGTACGAGCAGTACTTC
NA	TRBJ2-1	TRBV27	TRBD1	CASSGSPGGDYYNEQFF	TGTGCCAGCAGTGGGAGTCCAGGGGGCGATTACTACAATGAGCAGTTCTTC
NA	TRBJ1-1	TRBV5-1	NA	CASSLLGPMNTEAFF	TGCGCCAGCAGCTTGTTAGGGCCCATGAACACTGAAGCTTTCTTT
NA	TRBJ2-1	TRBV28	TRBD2	CASRRLAGEHNEQFF	TGTGCCAGCAGGAGACTAGCGGGAGAGCACAATGAGCAGTTCTTC
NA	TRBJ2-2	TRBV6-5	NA	CASSFPDGELFF	TGTGCCAGCAGTTTCCCTGACGGGGAGCTGTTTTTT
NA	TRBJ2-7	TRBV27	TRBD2	CASSLSGTSGLYEQYF	TGTGCCAGCAGTTTATCGGGGACTAGCGGTCTCTACGAGCAGTACTTC
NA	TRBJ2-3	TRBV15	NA	CATSRAGGGRRGDTQYF	TGTGCCACCAGCAGAGCAGGAGGAGGCCGACGGGGAGATACGCAGTATTTT
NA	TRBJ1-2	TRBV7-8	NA	CASSLAGSNYGYTF	TGTGCCAGCAGCTTAGCAGGGAGTAACTATGGCTACACCTTC
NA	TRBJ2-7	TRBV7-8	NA	CASSLGGRTYEQYF	TGTGCCAGCAGCTTAGGGGGCAGGACCTACGAGCAGTACTTC
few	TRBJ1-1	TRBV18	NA	CASSPGDTEAFF	TGTGCCAGCTCCCCAGGGGACACTGAAGCTTTCTTT
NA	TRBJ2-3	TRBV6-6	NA	CASSYSTRTDTQYF	TGTGCCAGCAGTTACTCGACGAGGACAGATACGCAGTATTTT
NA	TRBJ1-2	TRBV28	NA	CASSLLRGNYGYTF	TGTGCCAGCAGTTTACTCAGGGGTAACTATGGCTACACCTTC
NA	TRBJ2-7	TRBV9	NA	CASSPDSYEQYF	TGTGCCAGCAGCCCGGACAGCTACGAGCAGTACTTC
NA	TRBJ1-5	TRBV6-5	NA	CASRGTPNQPQHF	TGTGCCAGCAGGGGGACACCTAATCAGCCTCAGCATTTT
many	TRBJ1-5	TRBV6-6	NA	CASSYSSSPNQPQHF	TGTGCCAGCAGTTACTCGAGCAGTCCAAATCAGCCCCAGCATTTT
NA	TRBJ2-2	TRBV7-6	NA	CASSLVAETGELFF	TGTGCCAGCAGCTTAGTGGCGGAGACCGGGGAGCTGTTTTTT
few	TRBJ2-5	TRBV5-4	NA	CASSPPGVETQYF	TGTGCCAGCAGCCCCCCGGGAGTGGAGACCCAGTACTTC
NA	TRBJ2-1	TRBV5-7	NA	CASSLTPTGTHYNEQFF	TGTGCCAGCAGCTTGACCCCGACCGGGACACATTACAATGAGCAGTTCTTC
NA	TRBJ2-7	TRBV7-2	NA	CASRAFDEQYF	TGTGCCAGCAGGGCTTTTGACGAGCAGTACTTC
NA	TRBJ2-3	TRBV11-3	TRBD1	CASSLRDRGGQADTQYF	TGTGCCAGCAGCCTCCGGGACAGGGGTGGGCAGGCGGATACGCAGTATTTT
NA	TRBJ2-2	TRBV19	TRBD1	CAASSGTGGTGELFF	TGTGCAGCTTCCTCCGGGACAGGGGGCACCGGGGAGCTGTTTTTT
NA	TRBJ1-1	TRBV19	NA	CARPQVMNTEAFF	TGTGCCAGGCCCCAGGTCATGAACACTGAAGCTTTCTTT
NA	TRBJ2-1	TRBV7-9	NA	CASSFRLNHNEQFF	TGTGCCAGCAGCTTTAGACTCAACCACAATGAGCAGTTCTTC
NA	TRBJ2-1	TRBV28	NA	CASSHRGRGTYNEQFF	TGTGCCAGCAGCCACCGCGGACGGGGAACCTACAATGAGCAGTTCTTC
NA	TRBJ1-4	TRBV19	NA	CASSTRTDPTNEKLFF	TGTGCCAGTAGTACGCGGACAGACCCAACTAATGAAAAACTGTTTTTT
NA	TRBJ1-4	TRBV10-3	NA	CAISEGGREKLFF	TGTGCCATCAGCGAGGGGGGAAGGGAAAAACTGTTTTTT
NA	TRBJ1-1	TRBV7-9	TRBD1	CASSRTRTGEAFF	TGTGCCAGCAGCCGAACGAGGACAGGGGAAGCTTTCTTT
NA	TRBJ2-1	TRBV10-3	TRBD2	CASSYTSSGNNEQFF	TGTGCCAGCAGTTACACCTCTAGCGGAAACAATGAGCAGTTCTTC